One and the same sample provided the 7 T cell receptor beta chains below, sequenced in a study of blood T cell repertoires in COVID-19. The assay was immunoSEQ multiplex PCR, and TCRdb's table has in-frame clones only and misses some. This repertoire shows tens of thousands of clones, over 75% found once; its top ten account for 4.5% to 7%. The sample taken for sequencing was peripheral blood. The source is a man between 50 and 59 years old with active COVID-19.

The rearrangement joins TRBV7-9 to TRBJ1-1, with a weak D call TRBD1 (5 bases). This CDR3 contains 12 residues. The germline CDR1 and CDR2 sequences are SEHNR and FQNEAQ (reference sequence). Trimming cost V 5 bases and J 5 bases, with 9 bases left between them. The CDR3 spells CASSQGVTEAFF. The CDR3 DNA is TGTGCCAGCAGCCAGGGTGTGACTGAAGCTTTCTTT.

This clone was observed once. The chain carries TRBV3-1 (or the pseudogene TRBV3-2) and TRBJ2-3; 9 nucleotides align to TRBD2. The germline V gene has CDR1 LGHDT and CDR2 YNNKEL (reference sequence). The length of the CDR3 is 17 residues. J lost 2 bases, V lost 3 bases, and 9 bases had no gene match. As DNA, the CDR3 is TGTGCCAGCAGCCAGGTGGCTCTAGCGGGGTCCACAGATACGCAGTATTTT. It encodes CASSQVALAGSTDTQYF.

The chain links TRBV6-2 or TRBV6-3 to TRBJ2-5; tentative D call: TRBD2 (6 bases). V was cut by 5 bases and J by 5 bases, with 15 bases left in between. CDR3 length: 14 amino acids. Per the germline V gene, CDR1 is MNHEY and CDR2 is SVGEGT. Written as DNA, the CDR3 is TGTGCCAGCAGTGCGCGACTAGGCGGGGAGACCCAGTACTTC. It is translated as CASSARLGGETQYF.

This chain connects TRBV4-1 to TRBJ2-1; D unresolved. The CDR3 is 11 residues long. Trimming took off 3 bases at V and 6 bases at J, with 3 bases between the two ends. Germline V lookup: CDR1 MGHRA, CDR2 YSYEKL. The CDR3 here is CASSHFNEQFF. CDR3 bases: TGCGCCAGCAGCCACTTCAATGAGCAGTTCTTC.

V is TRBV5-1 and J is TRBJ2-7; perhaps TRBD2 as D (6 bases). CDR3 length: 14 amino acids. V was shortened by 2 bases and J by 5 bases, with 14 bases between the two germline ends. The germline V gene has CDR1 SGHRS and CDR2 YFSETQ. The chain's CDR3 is CASSLRDSQDEQYF. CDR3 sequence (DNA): TGCGCCAGCAGCTTACGGGACTCGCAAGACGAGCAGTACTTC.

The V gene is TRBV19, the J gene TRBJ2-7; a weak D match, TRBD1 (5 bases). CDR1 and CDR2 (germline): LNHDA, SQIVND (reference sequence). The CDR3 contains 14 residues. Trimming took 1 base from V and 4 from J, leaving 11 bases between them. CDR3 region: CASSIGGGSYEQYF. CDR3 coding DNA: TGTGCCAGTAGTATAGGGGGCGGTTCGTACGAGCAGTACTTC.

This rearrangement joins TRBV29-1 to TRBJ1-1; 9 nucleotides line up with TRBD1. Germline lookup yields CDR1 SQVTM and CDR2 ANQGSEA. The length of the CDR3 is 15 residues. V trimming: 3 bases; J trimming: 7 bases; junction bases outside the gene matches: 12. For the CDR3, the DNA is TGCAGCGTTGACTCTCAACAAAAGACAGGGGGTGAAGCTTTCTTT. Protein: CSVDSQQKTGGEAFF.